The 10 T cell receptor beta chains below were found in one sample sequenced in a study of cytomegalovirus exposure and HLA in healthy donors. The PCR used 60 Vbeta and 13 Jbeta primers. TCRdb's copy holds only in-frame clones and misses some; the assay was immunoSEQ multiplex PCR. This sample yields approximately 93,000 clones, of which 82% are seen a single time; roughly 3.8% belongs to the top ten. Sequencing was performed on PBMCs. The origin of the receptors is a man aged 50-60 years in good health and CMV-seronegative.

This clone is a singleton in its sample. The gene calls are TRBV29-1 and TRBJ2-7, with D possibly being TRBD2 (5 bases). V shed 2 bases and J shed 2 bases, with 16 bases lying between them. Germline CDR1 SQVTM, CDR2 ANQGSEA. The CDR3 sequence is 15 residues long. Here the CDR3 reads CSVEWAGMGPYEQYF. CDR3 nucleotides: TGCAGCGTTGAATGGGCCGGGATGGGCCCCTACGAGCAGTACTTC.

This clone was detected once. J is TRBJ2-7 and V is TRBV5-6; 9 bases map to TRBD1. The V gene's germline CDR1 is SGHDT and CDR2 YYEEEE. CDR3 length equals 13 residues. V was pared by 8 bases and J by 2 bases, with 5 bases of the junction left unmatched. The CDR3: CASSRDRAYEQYF. The CDR3 DNA sequence: TGTGCCAGTTCCCGGGACAGGGCCTACGAGCAGTACTTC.

J is TRBJ2-7 and V is TRBV7-9, with 9 bases lining up with TRBD2. J gave up 2 bases and V 1 base, and 3 bases lay outside the gene matches. The CDR3 length is 15 residues. Germline CDR1 SEHNR, CDR2 FQNEAQ (reference sequence). The CDR3 nucleotides are TGTGCCAGCAGCTTAGGCGGGGGGGGAGCCTACGAGCAGTACTTC. Protein: CASSLGGGGAYEQYF.

The chain combines TRBV28 with TRBJ1-5; 7 nucleotides agree with TRBD1. Germline CDR1 is MDHEN and CDR2 is SYDVKM. The CDR3 runs to 16 residues. With V trimmed by 4 bases and J by 6 bases, 12 bases remained unmatched. The CDR3 nucleotides are TGTGCCAGCAGTTCAGCCAGGACAGGTATAGGTCAGCCCCAGCATTTT. Its protein is CASSSARTGIGQPQHF.

V and J are TRBV4-2 and TRBJ2-7, with TRBD1 identical over 7 bases. CDR1 LGHNA and CDR2 YNFKEQ come from the germline V gene. The J segment lost 4 bases and the V segment lost 0 bases, leaving 12 bases of the junction unmatched. This CDR3 has 17 residues. Here the CDR3 DNA reads TGTGCCAGCAGCCAAGATTACTACGGACAGGTCGGATACGAGCAGTACTTC. Translating gives CASSQDYYGQVGYEQYF.

The rearrangement joins TRBV11-2 to TRBJ2-7; the match to TRBD2 covers 12 bases. Germline CDR1 reads SGHAT; CDR2 reads FQNNGV. J gave up 7 bases and V 3 bases, and 4 bases lay outside the gene matches. This CDR3 has 14 amino acids. CDR3 DNA: TGTGCCAGCAGCTTGACTAGCGGGAGTGGTGAGCAGTACTTC. It encodes CASSLTSGSGEQYF.

This clone was counted only a few times. This chain joins TRBV2 and TRBJ2-7, with D maybe TRBD2 (5 bases). The V gene lost 7 bases and the J gene lost 4 bases, with 11 bases spanning the gap. CDR1 SNHLY and CDR2 FYNNEI come from the germline V gene. The CDR3 loop spans 12 amino acids. In DNA, the CDR3 is TGTGCCAGCACCGAAGGACTTTACGAGCAGTACTTC. This translates into CASTEGLYEQYF.

The chain is built from TRBV10-3 and TRBJ2-3; D is perhaps TRBD1 (6 bases). The V gene's germline CDR1 is ENHRY and CDR2 SYGVKD. This CDR3 is 15 amino acids long. V was shortened by 10 bases and J by 0 bases, with 17 bases between the two germline ends. The DNA of the CDR3 is TGTGCCACTTCATCAGGGGCTGGTAGCACAGATACGCAGTATTTT. Translating gives CATSSGAGSTDTQYF.

This clone was seen only once. The chain combines TRBV5-8 with TRBJ1-5, with 7 bases aligning to TRBD1. The germline V gene has CDR1 SGHTS and CDR2 YDEGEE. The CDR3 has 15 amino acids. The junction had 8 bases not matched to a gene; V was cut back by 1 base and J by 7 bases. Here the CDR3 reads CASSLPGQKVQPQHF. CDR3 sequence (DNA): TGTGCCAGCAGCTTGCCGGGACAGAAAGTACAGCCCCAGCATTTT.

The genes are TRBV19 and TRBJ2-1; 9 nucleotides align to TRBD1. The V segment lost 1 base and the J segment 8 bases; nucleotides outside the gene matches: 9. Germline CDR1 reads LNHDA; CDR2 reads SQIVND (reference sequence). This CDR3 comprises 16 residues. DNA of the CDR3: TGTGCCAGTAGTATAGTACCCGGGACAGGGTATTATGAGCAGTTCTTC. Amino acids: CASSIVPGTGYYEQFF.